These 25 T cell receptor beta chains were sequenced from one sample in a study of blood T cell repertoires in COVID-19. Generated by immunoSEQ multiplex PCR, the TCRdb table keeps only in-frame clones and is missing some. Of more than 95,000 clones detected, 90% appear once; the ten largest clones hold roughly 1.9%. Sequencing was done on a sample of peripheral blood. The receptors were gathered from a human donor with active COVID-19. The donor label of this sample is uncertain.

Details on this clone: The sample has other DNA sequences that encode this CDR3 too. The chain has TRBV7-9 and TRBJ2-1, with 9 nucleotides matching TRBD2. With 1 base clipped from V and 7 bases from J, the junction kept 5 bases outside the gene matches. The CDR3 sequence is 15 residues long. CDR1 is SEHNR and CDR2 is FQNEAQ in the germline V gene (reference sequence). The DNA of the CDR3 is TGTGCCAGCAGCTTAGGAGCTAGCGGGGAAAATGAGCAGTTCTTC. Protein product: CASSLGASGENEQFF.

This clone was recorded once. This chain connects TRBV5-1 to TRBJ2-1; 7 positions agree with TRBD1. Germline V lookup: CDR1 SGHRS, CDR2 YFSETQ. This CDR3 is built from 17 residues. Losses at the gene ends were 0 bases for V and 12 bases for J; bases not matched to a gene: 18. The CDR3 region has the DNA TGCGCCAGCAGCTTGGGACAGGGTGCAAATAAGGTATATCGGCAGTTCTTC. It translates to CASSLGQGANKVYRQFF.

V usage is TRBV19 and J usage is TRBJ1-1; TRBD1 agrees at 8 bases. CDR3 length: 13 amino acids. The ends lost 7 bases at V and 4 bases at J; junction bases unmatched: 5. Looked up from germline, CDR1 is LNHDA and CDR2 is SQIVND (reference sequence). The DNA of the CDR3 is TGTGCCAGTAAATCAACAGGGGGCACTGAAGCTTTCTTT. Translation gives CASKSTGGTEAFF.

The CDR3 DNA is TGTGCCTGGAGTGTAGGTTTTACAGGGGAGAAGCCCCAGCATTTT. This sequence encodes CAWSVGFTGEKPQHF. This chain uses TRBV30 with TRBJ1-5, with 7 bases identical to TRBD1. The CDR3 is 15 residues long. CDR1 and CDR2 from the germline V gene are GTSNPN and SVGIG (reference sequence). Trimming took 0 bases from V and 8 from J; bases not matched to a gene: 10.

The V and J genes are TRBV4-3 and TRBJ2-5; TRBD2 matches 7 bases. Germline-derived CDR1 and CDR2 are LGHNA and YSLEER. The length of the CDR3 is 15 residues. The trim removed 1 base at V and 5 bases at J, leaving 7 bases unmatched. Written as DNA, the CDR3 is TGCGCCAGCAGCCAAGCGACTCTCGGGGGGGAGACCCAGTACTTC. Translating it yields CASSQATLGGETQYF.

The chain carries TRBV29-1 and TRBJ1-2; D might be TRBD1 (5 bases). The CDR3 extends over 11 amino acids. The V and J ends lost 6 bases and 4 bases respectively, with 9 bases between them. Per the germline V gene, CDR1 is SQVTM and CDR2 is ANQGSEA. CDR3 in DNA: TGCAGCGTCACAAGGGGCTATGGCTACACCTTC. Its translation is CSVTRGYGYTF. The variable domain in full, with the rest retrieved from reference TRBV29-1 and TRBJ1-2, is SAVISQKPSRDICQRGTSLTIQCQVDSQVTMMFWYRQQPGQSLTLIATANQGSEATYESGFVIDKFPISRPNLTFSTLTVSNMSPEDSSIYLCSVTRGYGYTFGSGTRLTVV.

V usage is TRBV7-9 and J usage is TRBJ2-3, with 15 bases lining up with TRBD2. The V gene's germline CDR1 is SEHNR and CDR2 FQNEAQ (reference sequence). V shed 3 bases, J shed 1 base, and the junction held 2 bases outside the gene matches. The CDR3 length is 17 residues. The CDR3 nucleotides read TGTGCCAGCAGCTTCGGACTAGCGGGGGGGGGCACAGATACGCAGTATTTT. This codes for CASSFGLAGGGTDTQYF.

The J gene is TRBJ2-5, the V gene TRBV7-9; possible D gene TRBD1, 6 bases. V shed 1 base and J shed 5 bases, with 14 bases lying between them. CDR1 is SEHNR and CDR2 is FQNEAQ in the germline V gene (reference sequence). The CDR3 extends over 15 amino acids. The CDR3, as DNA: TGTGCCAGCAGCTTAGTGGGGGCCCCCACGGAGACCCAGTACTTC. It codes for CASSLVGAPTETQYF.

The CDR3 DNA sequence: TGTGCCAGCAGTGCGACCCTACTAGATTTCTACAATGAGCAGTTCTTC. It specifies CASSATLLDFYNEQFF. The chain carries TRBV25-1 and TRBJ2-1, with D perhaps matching TRBD2 (5 bases). The CDR3 consists of 16 residues. The ends were cut back, 4 bases at V and 3 bases at J, with 16 bases in the middle. Germline-derived CDR1 and CDR2 are MGHDK and SYGVNS.

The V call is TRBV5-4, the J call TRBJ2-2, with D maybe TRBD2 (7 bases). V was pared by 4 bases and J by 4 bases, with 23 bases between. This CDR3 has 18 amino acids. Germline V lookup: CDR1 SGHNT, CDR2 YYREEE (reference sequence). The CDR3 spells CASSGRGTGGAITGELFF. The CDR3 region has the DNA TGTGCCAGCAGCGGAAGGGGGACGGGGGGTGCGATCACCGGGGAGCTGTTTTTT.

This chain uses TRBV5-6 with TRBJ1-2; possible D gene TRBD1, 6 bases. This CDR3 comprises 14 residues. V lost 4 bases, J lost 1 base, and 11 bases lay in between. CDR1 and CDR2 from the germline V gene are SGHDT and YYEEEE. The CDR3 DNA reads TGTGCCAGCAGCACGGACAGACGTAACTATGGCTACACCTTC. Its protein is CASSTDRRNYGYTF.

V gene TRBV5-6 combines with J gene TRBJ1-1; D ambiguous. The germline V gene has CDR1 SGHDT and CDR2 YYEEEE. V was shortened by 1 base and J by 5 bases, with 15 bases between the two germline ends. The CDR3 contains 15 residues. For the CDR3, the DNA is TGTGCCAGCAGCTTGAGGTCAGGAACCTGGACTGAAGCTTTCTTT. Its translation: CASSLRSGTWTEAFF.

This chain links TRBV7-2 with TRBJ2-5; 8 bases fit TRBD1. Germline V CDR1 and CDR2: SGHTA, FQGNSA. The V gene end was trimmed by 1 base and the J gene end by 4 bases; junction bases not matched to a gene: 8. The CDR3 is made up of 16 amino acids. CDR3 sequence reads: CASSLGQGARRETQYF. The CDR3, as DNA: TGTGCCAGCAGCTTAGGTCAGGGGGCGCGAAGAGAGACCCAGTACTTC.

CDR3 sequence (DNA): TGTGCCAGCAGCCTGACAGGGTTTGGAGCCGGGTATTCACCCCTCCACTTT. Amino acids: CASSLTGFGAGYSPLHF. The chain couples TRBV27 to TRBJ1-6, with 7 bases matching TRBD1. This CDR3 spans 17 amino acids. Trimming took 6 bases from V and 8 from J; bases not matched to a gene: 16. Germline CDR1 MNHEY, CDR2 SMNVEV (reference sequence).

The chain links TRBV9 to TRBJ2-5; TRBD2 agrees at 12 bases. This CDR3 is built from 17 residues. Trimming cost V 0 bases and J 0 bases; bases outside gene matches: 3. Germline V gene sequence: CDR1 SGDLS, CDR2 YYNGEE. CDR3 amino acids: CASSVASSGGDQETQYF. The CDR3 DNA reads TGTGCCAGCAGCGTAGCATCTAGCGGGGGGGACCAAGAGACCCAGTACTTC.

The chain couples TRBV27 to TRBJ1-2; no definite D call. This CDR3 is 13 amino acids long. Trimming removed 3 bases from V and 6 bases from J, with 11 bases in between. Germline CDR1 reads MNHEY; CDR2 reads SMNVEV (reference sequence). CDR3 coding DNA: TGTGCCAGCAGTTTCCGCGGTGGCAATGGCTACACCTTC. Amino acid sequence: CASSFRGGNGYTF.

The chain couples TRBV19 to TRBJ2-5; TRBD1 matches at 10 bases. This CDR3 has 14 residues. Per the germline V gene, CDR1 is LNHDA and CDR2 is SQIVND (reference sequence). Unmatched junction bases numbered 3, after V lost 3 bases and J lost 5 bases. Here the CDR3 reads CASSMGQGWETQYF. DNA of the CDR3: TGTGCCAGTAGTATGGGACAGGGGTGGGAGACCCAGTACTTC.

The CDR3 reads CASRQGDLNTEAFF. CDR3 DNA sequence: TGCGCCAGCAGACAGGGGGACCTGAACACTGAAGCTTTCTTT. V usage is TRBV4-3 and J usage is TRBJ1-1; 8 bases line up with TRBD1. The J segment lost 0 bases and the V segment lost 6 bases, leaving 3 bases of the junction unmatched. The CDR3 sequence is 14 residues long. Germline V gene lookup returns CDR1 LGHNA and CDR2 YSLEER.

CDR3 in DNA: TGCGCCAGCAGCTTGGGCAGGGAAGACGAGCAGTACTTC. Amino acids: CASSLGREDEQYF. The V gene is TRBV5-1, the J gene TRBJ2-7, with TRBD1 as a possible D gene (5 bases). V lost 0 bases and J lost 5, with 9 bases in between. This CDR3 is built from 13 residues. From germline, CDR1 is SGHRS and CDR2 YFSETQ.

CDR3 loop: CASSFNAGVDEQFF. The CDR3 nucleotides read TGTGCCAGCAGTTTCAACGCAGGGGTGGATGAGCAGTTCTTC. This chain joins TRBV6-5 and TRBJ2-1; perhaps TRBD1 as D (6 bases). Deletions cut 4 bases from V and 8 bases from J, with 15 bases between. Germline values: CDR1 MNHEY, CDR2 SVGAGI. CDR3 length: 14 amino acids.

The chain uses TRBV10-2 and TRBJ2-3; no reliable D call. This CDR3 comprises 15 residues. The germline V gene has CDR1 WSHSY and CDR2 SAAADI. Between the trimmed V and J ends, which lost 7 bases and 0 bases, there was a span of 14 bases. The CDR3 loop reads CASNAIDPSTDTQYF. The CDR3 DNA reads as TGCGCCAGCAATGCGATAGATCCTAGCACAGATACGCAGTATTTT.

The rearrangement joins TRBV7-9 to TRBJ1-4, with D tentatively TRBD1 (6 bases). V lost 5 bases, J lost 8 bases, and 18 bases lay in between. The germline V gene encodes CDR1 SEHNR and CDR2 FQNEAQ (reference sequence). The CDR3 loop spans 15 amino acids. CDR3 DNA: TGTGCCAGCAGCCAGACAGGCCGAGGGAACGAAAAACTGTTTTTT. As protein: CASSQTGRGNEKLFF.

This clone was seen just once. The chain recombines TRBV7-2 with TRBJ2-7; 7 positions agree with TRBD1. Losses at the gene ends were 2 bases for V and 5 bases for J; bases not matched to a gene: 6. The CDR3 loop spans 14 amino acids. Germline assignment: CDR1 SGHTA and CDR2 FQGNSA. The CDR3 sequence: CASSLRQGEDEQYF. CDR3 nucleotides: TGTGCCAGCAGCTTACGACAGGGAGAAGACGAGCAGTACTTC.

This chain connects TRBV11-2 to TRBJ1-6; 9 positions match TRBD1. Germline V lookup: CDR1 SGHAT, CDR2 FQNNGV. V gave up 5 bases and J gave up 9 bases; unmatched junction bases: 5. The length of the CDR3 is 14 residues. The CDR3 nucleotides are TGTGCCAGCAGCCCCGGGACAGGGAGTTCACCCCTCCACTTT. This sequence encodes CASSPGTGSSPLHF.

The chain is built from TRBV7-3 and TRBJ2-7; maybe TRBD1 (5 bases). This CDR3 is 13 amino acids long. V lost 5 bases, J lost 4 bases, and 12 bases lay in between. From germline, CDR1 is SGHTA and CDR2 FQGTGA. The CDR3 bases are TGTGCCAGCAGCACATCCCAGGGTTACGAGCAGTACTTC. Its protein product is CASSTSQGYEQYF.